A single sample gave rise to the 31 T cell receptor beta chains below, sequenced in a study of tumor-infiltrating lymphocytes in localized non-small cell lung cancer (dated by TCRdb to the early 2020s). Library prep was done by the immunoSEQ multiplex PCR assay. This is the immuneACCESS table as TCRdb keeps it, with only in-frame sequences that have V and J called. A part of the clones is gone; compared with another copy, unresolved V genes explain less than half, and the rest is unexplained. The sample table records some 9,300 clones; around four fifths of these occur just once. Roughly 10% of the sample rests with the top ten. The material sequenced was lung tumor tissue. These receptors were taken from a human donor with non-small cell lung cancer.

The chain combines TRBV19 with TRBJ2-1; 10 nucleotides agree with TRBD2. This CDR3 is 16 amino acids long. The germline gives CDR1 LNHDA, CDR2 SQIVND (reference sequence). Losses at the gene ends were 5 bases for V and 5 bases for J; bases not matched to a gene: 9. The CDR3 is CASSFRTSGIDNEQFF. The CDR3 region has the DNA TGTGCCAGTAGTTTCCGGACTAGCGGAATTGACAATGAGCAGTTCTTC.

The rearrangement links TRBV12-5 to TRBJ2-7; TRBD1 or TRBD2 may be the D gene (5 bases each). V lost 0 bases, J lost 7 bases, and 22 bases lay in between. Per the germline V gene, CDR1 is LGHNT and CDR2 is FRNRAP. The CDR3 is 17 amino acids. CDR3 region: CASGLVGVGDLQREQYF. In DNA form, the CDR3 reads TGTGCTAGTGGTTTGGTTGGGGTCGGGGACCTACAACGGGAGCAGTACTTC.

The chain has TRBV6-1 and TRBJ1-6; D gene uncertain. The CDR3 covers 13 residues. Germline V gene sequence: CDR1 MNHNS, CDR2 SASEGT. Trimming removed 1 base from V and 10 bases from J, with 8 bases in between. The CDR3 loop is CASSEVSRSPLHF. The DNA for the CDR3 is TGTGCCAGCAGTGAAGTTTCTCGGTCACCCCTCCACTTT.

The chain has TRBV27 and TRBJ2-3; no clear D. Trimming removed 1 base from V and 2 bases from J, with 22 bases in between. CDR3 size: 19 residues. Germline loops: CDR1 MNHEY, CDR2 SMNVEV (reference sequence). CDR3 sequence (DNA): TGTGCCAGCAGTTTATATGGTCCGTGGGCTCCTACAATCACAGATACGCAGTATTTT. Its protein is CASSLYGPWAPTITDTQYF.

V usage is TRBV7-6 and J usage is TRBJ1-2; 9 bases are a match to TRBD1. V dropped 1 base and J dropped 8; count of bases not matched to a gene: 2. This CDR3 is built from 13 residues. CDR1 and CDR2 (germline): SGHVS, FNYEAQ. This CDR3 is CASSLDRGQGYTF. CDR3 bases: TGTGCCAGCAGCTTAGACAGGGGGCAAGGCTACACCTTC.

This chain links TRBV7-2 with TRBJ2-7; 14 positions agree with TRBD2. The junction had 7 bases not matched to a gene; V was cut back by 2 bases and J by 4 bases. The CDR3 consists of 17 residues. Per the germline V gene, CDR1 is SGHTA and CDR2 is FQGNSA. This CDR3 is CASSLSGTSGRFYEQYF. DNA of the CDR3: TGTGCCAGCAGCTTATCAGGGACTAGCGGGAGATTTTACGAGCAGTACTTC.

The chain combines TRBV7-9 with TRBJ2-3, with TRBD1 matching over 10 bases. Trimming removed 4 bases from V and 3 bases from J; junction bases left unmatched: 4. The germline CDR1 and CDR2 sequences are SEHNR and FQNEAQ (reference sequence). The CDR3 sequence is 15 residues long. The CDR3 reads CASSWGQGLTDTQYF. In DNA, the CDR3 is TGTGCCAGCAGCTGGGGACAGGGGTTAACAGATACGCAGTATTTT.

The sample holds a few counts of this clone. J is TRBJ2-3 and V is TRBV5-1; tentatively, D is TRBD2 (5 bases). Deletions cut 4 bases from V and 0 bases from J, with 9 bases between. Per the germline V gene, CDR1 is SGHRS and CDR2 is YFSETQ. CDR3 size: 14 residues. The CDR3 DNA reads TGCGCCAGCAGCCCCGGGAAGAGCACAGATACGCAGTATTTT. This codes for CASSPGKSTDTQYF.

This clone was seen just once. This chain links TRBV7-2 with TRBJ1-4, with D perhaps TRBD1 (6 bases). From germline, CDR1 is SGHTA and CDR2 FQGNSA. CDR3 length: 16 residues. V dropped 1 base and J dropped 12 bases, with 21 bases sitting between them. In DNA, the CDR3 is TGTGCCAGCAGCTTAGGGCCTCCTAGGGGGGGGGCGGAACTGTTTTTT. Translated: CASSLGPPRGGAELFF.

The gene calls are TRBV2 and TRBJ2-5, with a possible D match to TRBD1 (5 bases). The J call is uncertain, as TRBJ2-7 better fits the DNA end. Per the germline V gene, CDR1 is SNHLY and CDR2 is FYNNEI. The CDR3 is 14 residues long. This CDR3 is CASSEGRAFYEQYF. The CDR3 bases are TGTGCCAGCAGTGAAGGCAGGGCCTTCTACGAGCAGTACTTC.

The sample holds a few counts of this clone. V gene TRBV11-2 combines with J gene TRBJ2-7; TRBD1 is a possible D gene (6 bases). The V and J ends lost 1 base and 6 bases respectively, with 19 bases between them. Germline CDR1 SGHAT, CDR2 FQNNGV. The CDR3 contains 16 residues. The CDR3 nucleotides are TGTGCCAGCAGCTTAGCTCCGGGACATCCGACTCGCGAGCAGTACTTC. It translates to CASSLAPGHPTREQYF.

This clone was counted a few times. The chain carries TRBV6-5 and TRBJ1-1; D gene unclear. Trimming shortened V by 6 bases and J by 8 bases, and 13 bases separated the two germline ends. Germline CDR1 reads MNHEY; CDR2 reads SVGAGI. The CDR3 length is 12 residues. The CDR3 DNA reads as TGTGCCAGCAGACATTCGGACGGAGAAGCTTTCTTT. This sequence encodes CASRHSDGEAFF.

This clone was detected once. The chain links TRBV2 to TRBJ1-6; D gene unclear. Trimming took 4 bases from V and 9 from J, leaving 10 bases between them. The CDR3 is 13 residues long. Germline-derived CDR1 and CDR2 are SNHLY and FYNNEI. CDR3 sequence (DNA): TGTGCCAGCAGTGGGGCCGGGATTTCACCCCTCCACTTT. This encodes CASSGAGISPLHF.

The rearrangement uses TRBV7-2 and TRBJ2-5; TRBD2 agrees at 7 bases. J gave up 4 bases and V 4 bases, and 9 bases lay outside the gene matches. Germline CDR1 and CDR2: SGHTA and FQGNSA. The CDR3 runs 15 residues. Here the CDR3 reads CASSSDGGSGETQYF. In nucleotides, the CDR3 is TGTGCCAGCAGCTCGGACGGGGGGTCAGGAGAGACCCAGTACTTC.

The gene calls are TRBV30 and TRBJ1-1, with TRBD1 as a possible D gene (5 bases). Deletions cut 4 bases from V and 4 bases from J, with 16 bases between. Germline V lookup: CDR1 GTSNPN, CDR2 SVGIG (reference sequence). The CDR3 extends over 14 amino acids. CDR3 protein: CAWNLGAVSTEAFF. The DNA for the CDR3 is TGTGCCTGGAACCTTGGGGCGGTTAGCACTGAAGCTTTCTTT.

This clone was found once. V usage is TRBV2 and J usage is TRBJ1-5; the D gene is possibly TRBD1 (5 bases). V gave up 8 bases and J gave up 0 bases, with 11 bases separating them. The germline CDR1 and CDR2 sequences are SNHLY and FYNNEI. The CDR3 extends over 14 amino acids. CDR3: CASEGMVSNQPQHF. DNA of the CDR3: TGTGCCAGCGAGGGGATGGTTAGCAATCAGCCCCAGCATTTT.

The CDR3 spells CASSSWGQGNYGYTF. Here the CDR3 DNA reads TGCGCCAGCAGTTCCTGGGGACAGGGGAACTATGGCTACACCTTC. The rearrangement links TRBV5-1 to TRBJ1-2; TRBD1 matches at 10 bases. V lost 5 bases and J lost 2; bases outside the gene matches: 6. Germline CDR1 reads SGHRS; CDR2 reads YFSETQ. The CDR3 covers 15 residues.

The gene calls are TRBV9 and TRBJ1-1; D is perhaps TRBD1 (5 bases). The germline gives CDR1 SGDLS, CDR2 YYNGEE. This CDR3 spans 15 amino acids. V was shortened by 3 bases and J by 1 base, with 13 bases between the two germline ends. The CDR3 nucleotides are TGTGCCAGCAGCGACCGGGGGGATCAGAACACTGAAGCTTTCTTT. Amino acids: CASSDRGDQNTEAFF.

The chain joins TRBV5-6 to TRBJ2-7, with no clear D. The CDR3 has 12 amino acids. V gave up 4 bases and J gave up 3 bases, with 8 bases separating them. CDR1 and CDR2 from the germline V gene are SGHDT and YYEEEE. The CDR3 nucleotides are TGTGCCAGCAGCGTCTCTTGCTACGAGCAGTACTTC. Translated: CASSVSCYEQYF.

This chain connects TRBV7-3 to TRBJ1-6, with D possibly matching TRBD1 (5 bases). This CDR3 contains 14 residues. V shed 3 bases and J shed 5 bases, with 8 bases lying between them. Germline lookup yields CDR1 SGHTA and CDR2 FQGTGA. Written as DNA, the CDR3 is TGTGCCAGCAGCTTCGACAGTAATAATTCACCCCTCCACTTT. Protein sequence: CASSFDSNNSPLHF. Variable domain in full (rest from reference TRBV7-3 and TRBJ1-6): GAGVSQTPSNKVTEKGKYVELRCDPISGHTALYWYRQSLGQGPEFLIYFQGTGAADDSGLPNDRFFAVRPEGSVSTLKIQRTERGDSAVYLCASSFDSNNSPLHFGNGTRLTVT.

This chain links TRBV30 with TRBJ2-2, with 10 bases identical to TRBD2. The trim removed 7 bases at V and 4 bases at J, leaving 18 bases unmatched. Germline V gene sequence: CDR1 GTSNPN, CDR2 SVGIG (reference sequence). This CDR3 comprises 18 residues. The CDR3 region is CAFKASSGLAWGTGELFF. Written as DNA, the CDR3 is TGTGCCTTCAAGGCAAGCTCGGGACTAGCGTGGGGCACCGGGGAGCTGTTTTTT.

This CDR3 reads CASSLTGGRHTGELFF. DNA for the CDR3: TGCGCCAGCAGCCTGACAGGGGGAAGGCACACCGGGGAGCTGTTTTTT. The chain combines TRBV5-1 with TRBJ2-2; 9 nucleotides align to TRBD1. This CDR3 has 16 residues. In germline, CDR1 is SGHRS, CDR2 YFSETQ. J gave up 3 bases and V 4 bases, and 7 bases lay outside the gene matches.

The sample holds one count of this clone. The chain joins TRBV30 to TRBJ2-4; TRBD2 agrees at 9 bases. J was trimmed by 3 bases and V by 4 bases; bases with no gene match: 7. Germline V gene lookup returns CDR1 GTSNPN and CDR2 SVGIG (reference sequence). This CDR3 is 15 amino acids long. CDR3: CAWNKREVVKNIQYF. For the CDR3, the DNA is TGTGCCTGGAACAAGCGGGAGGTGGTCAAAAACATTCAGTACTTC.

The chain is built from TRBV11-3 and TRBJ2-3; D remains unclear. The germline V gene encodes CDR1 SGHNT and CDR2 YENEEA. The CDR3 runs to 13 residues. Trimming shortened V by 4 bases and J by 5 bases, and 10 bases separated the two germline ends. The CDR3 nucleotides are TGTGCCAGCAGCTCGACTGAACGAGATACGCAGTATTTT. It encodes CASSSTERDTQYF.

The chain combines TRBV13 with TRBJ2-1, with TRBD1 identical over 8 bases. CDR1 and CDR2 (germline): PRHDT, FYEKMQ (reference sequence). The CDR3 consists of 16 residues. Trimming cost V 5 bases and J 6 bases; bases outside gene matches: 12. CDR3 nucleotide sequence: TGTGCCAGCAGCCACCGGGACAGGTTCCCTGGCAATGAGCAGTTCTTC. Amino acids: CASSHRDRFPGNEQFF. Drawing the rest from reference TRBV13 and TRBJ2-1, the complete variable domain is AAGVIQSPRHLIKEKRETATLKCYPIPRHDTVYWYQQGPGQDPQFLISFYEKMQSDKGSIPDRFSAQQFSDYHSELNMSSLELGDSALYFCASSHRDRFPGNEQFFGPGTRLTVL.

The chain joins TRBV7-2 to TRBJ2-7; TRBD1 aligns across 9 bases. CDR3 size: 15 residues. Germline values: CDR1 SGHTA, CDR2 FQGNSA. V was pared by 3 bases and J by 2 bases, with 5 bases of the junction left unmatched. The CDR3 region has the DNA TGTGCCAGCAGCTTTAGGACAGGGGCCACCTACGAGCAGTACTTC. It specifies CASSFRTGATYEQYF.

This chain connects TRBV5-6 to TRBJ2-3, with D possibly being TRBD1 (5 bases). Germline values: CDR1 SGHDT, CDR2 YYEEEE. V gave up 0 bases and J gave up 4 bases, with 9 bases separating them. CDR3 length: 14 amino acids. The CDR3 DNA reads as TGTGCCAGCAGCTTGGGAAGGGGCGCAGATACGCAGTATTTT. As protein: CASSLGRGADTQYF. Using reference TRBV5-6 and TRBJ2-3 for the parts outside the CDR3, the full variable domain is DAGVTQSPTHLIKTRGQQVTLRCSPKSGHDTVSWYQQALGQGPQFIFQYYEEEERQRGNFPDRFSGHQFPNYSSELNVNALLLGDSALYLCASSLGRGADTQYFGPGTRLTVL.

This clone was detected only a few times. The V and J genes are TRBV18 and TRBJ1-5, with TRBD1 as a possible D gene (6 bases). V was cut by 5 bases and J by 3 bases, with 17 bases left in between. Germline V gene data show CDR1 as KGHSH and CDR2 as LQKENI. The CDR3 extends over 16 amino acids. Here the CDR3 DNA reads TGTGCCAGCTCAAGCGCGGTGGGGGCGAACAATCAGCCCCAGCATTTT. Translation gives CASSSAVGANNQPQHF.

The chain links TRBV18 to TRBJ1-6, with 7 bases that match TRBD1. Germline loops: CDR1 KGHSH, CDR2 LQKENI. V dropped 5 bases and J dropped 6; count of bases not matched to a gene: 10. The CDR3 spans 16 residues. The CDR3 reads CASSGQRDRVNSPLHF. The CDR3 coding sequence is TGTGCCAGCTCAGGACAACGAGACAGGGTTAATTCACCCCTCCACTTT.

This clone was seen just once. V gene TRBV7-2 combines with J gene TRBJ1-4; a possible D gene is TRBD1 (5 bases). The V and J ends lost 4 bases and 8 bases respectively, with 17 bases between them. This CDR3 comprises 15 residues. Germline values: CDR1 SGHTA, CDR2 FQGNSA. CDR3 nucleotides: TGTGCCAGCAGCTACCCTTGGGACGGCGGGGAAAAACTGTTTTTT. It encodes CASSYPWDGGEKLFF.

This rearrangement joins TRBV7-9 to TRBJ1-5, with 10 bases identical to TRBD1. The CDR3 spans 15 residues. Losses at the gene ends were 5 bases for V and 4 bases for J; bases not matched to a gene: 5. The germline CDR1 and CDR2 sequences are SEHNR and FQNEAQ (reference sequence). The CDR3 bases are TGTGCCAGCAGCCGAGGGACAGGGGTTAATCAGCCCCAGCATTTT. Its protein product is CASSRGTGVNQPQHF.